The 10 T cell receptor beta chains given below trace back to one sample, sequenced in a study of response to subunit inactivated influenza vaccine. TCRdb fed the RT-PCR reads into MiXCR, producing one record per CDR3 protein. The sample includes roughly 710,000 distinct CDR3 sequences, 14% of them seen just once. Sequenced here: PBMCs from blood, sampled roughly 2 weeks before vaccination. These receptors came from a man aged 45-60 years who received an inactivated influenza vaccine.

This clonotype was counted ten times or more. Mismatch with germline at one junction end may stem from a read error. The chain joins TRBV5-1 to TRBJ1-2; D is uncertain. Germline V gene sequence: CDR1 SGHRS, CDR2 YFSETQ. CDR3 size: 13 residues. The chain's CDR3 is CASSLADGYGYTF. The CDR3 coding sequence is TGTGCCAGCAGCTTAGCCGACGGCTATGGCTACACCTTC.

V and J are TRBV7-2 and TRBJ2-5; TRBD1 is a possible D gene (5 bases). The CDR3 extends over 11 amino acids. The germline V gene encodes CDR1 SGHTA and CDR2 FQGNSA. The V end was cut by 6 bases, the J end by 7 bases, with 9 bases between. The CDR3 sequence: CASRFDRTQYF. In DNA form, the CDR3 reads TGTGCCAGCAGATTCGACAGGACCCAGTACTTC.

This clonotype has more than one count but fewer than ten. The chain joins TRBV28 to TRBJ2-5; D possibly corresponds to TRBD2 (7 bases). This CDR3 has 14 amino acids. V was shortened by 6 bases and J by 5 bases, with 16 bases between the two germline ends. Germline CDR1 is MDHEN and CDR2 is SYDVKM. Written as DNA, the CDR3 is TGTGCCAGCAGGATGGTGGGGGGGCTGGAGACCCAGTACTTC. This translates into CASRMVGGLETQYF.

At least ten counts were recorded for this clonotype. The rearrangement links TRBV5-5 to TRBJ2-1; 10 bases align to TRBD2. CDR3 length equals 12 residues. CDR1 is SGHKS and CDR2 is YYEKEE in the germline V gene (reference sequence). The V gene end was trimmed by 3 bases and the J gene end by 15 bases; junction bases not matched to a gene: 6. CDR3 DNA: TGTGCCAGCAGCTCCTTAGCGGGAGGACGGTTCTTC. This codes for CASSSLAGGRFF.

The chain combines TRBV6-1 with TRBJ1-5; tentative D call: TRBD1 (6 bases). The CDR3 spans 15 residues. CDR1 is MNHNS and CDR2 is SASEGT in the germline V gene. V lost 2 bases to trimming and J lost 7 bases, with 15 bases between them. This chain's CDR3 is CASSELGGGAQPQHF. The CDR3 region has the DNA TGTGCCAGCAGTGAATTGGGGGGGGGGGCCCAGCCCCAGCATTTT.

For this clonotype: One end of the junction does not line up with germline, which may come from a read error. The genes are TRBV7-6 and TRBJ2-2; TRBD1 agrees at 9 bases. Germline V gives CDR1 SGHVS, CDR2 FNYEAQ. The CDR3 totals 16 residues. The CDR3 loop reads CASSLQGAENAGELFF. For the CDR3, the DNA is TGTGCCAGCAGTCTACAGGGGGCGGAGAACGCCGGGGAGCTGTTTTTT. The variable domain in full, with the rest retrieved from reference TRBV7-6 and TRBJ2-2, is GAGVSQSPRYKVTKRGQDVALRCDPISGHVSLYWYRQALGQGPEFLTYFNYEAQQDKSGLPNDRFSAERPEGSISTLTIQRTEQRDSAMYRCASSLQGAENAGELFFGEGSRLTVL.

This clonotype was seen ten or more times. The chain couples TRBV30 to TRBJ2-1; perhaps TRBD2 as D (6 bases). The CDR3 runs to 18 residues. Looked up from germline, CDR1 is GTSNPN and CDR2 is SVGIG (reference sequence). Between the trimmed V and J ends, which lost 0 bases and 8 bases, there was a span of 26 bases. Written as DNA, the CDR3 is TGTGCCTGGAGTGTAATGGGAGGTTGGAGGACCCATAGGGATGAGCAGTTCTTC. Amino acids: CAWSVMGGWRTHRDEQFF.

The chain has TRBV6-4 and TRBJ1-4, with D tentatively TRBD1 (6 bases). This CDR3 is 13 amino acids long. V shed 3 bases and J shed 8 bases, with 10 bases lying between them. Per germline, CDR1 MRHNA and CDR2 SNTAGT. The CDR3 sequence: CASSDRTEEKLFF. Written as DNA, the CDR3 is TGTGCCAGCAGTGATAGGACAGAGGAAAAACTGTTTTTT.

This clonotype has only a few counts. This chain links TRBV20-1 with TRBJ2-1; the D call may be TRBD1 or TRBD2 (6 bases each). This CDR3 spans 16 amino acids. In germline, CDR1 is DFQATT, CDR2 SNEGSKA (reference sequence). Trimming pared 2 bases from V and 1 base from J, leaving 15 bases between. The CDR3 DNA reads TGCAGTGCTAGAAAGGCCGGGGGCGATTCCTACAATGAGCAGTTCTTC. Translating it yields CSARKAGGDSYNEQFF.

The chain uses TRBV20-1 and TRBJ2-3; TRBD1 agrees at 7 bases. V was clipped by 4 bases and J by 6 bases; unmatched bases: 16. Germline V gene data show CDR1 as DFQATT and CDR2 as SNEGSKA (reference sequence). CDR3 length: 16 amino acids. The CDR3 nucleotides are TGCAGTGCTAAAGGCAGGCCTGACAGGGATCCGGATACGCAGTATTTT. This encodes CSAKGRPDRDPDTQYF.